The rows below give T cell receptor beta chains drawn from one sample of a study of regulatory T cells in long-lasting Graves disease. TCRdb passed the multiplex PCR reads through MiXCR, listing each CDR3 protein once. The sample has approximately 400,000 distinct CDR3 sequences, 15% seen once. Separately, the same data were catalogued under a study of T cells in Graves' hyperthyroidism and ophthalmopathy.

The sample consisted of peripheral blood mononuclear cells (PBMCs), taken at new diagnosis, from a patient treated with antithyroid drugs. These receptors came from a woman aged 40-49 years with Graves disease. The CDR3 runs from the conserved cysteine through the conserved F or W. Fields, in order: CDR3 length, V gene, J gene, clone size, D gene, CDR3 DNA, CDR3 protein. The D gene is left open where the match is weak. Size values are once, few and many counts, or a class for expanded clones, and some rows have none.

CDR3 length: 11; V gene: TRBV12-3/TRBV12-4; J gene: TRBJ2-7; clone size: few; D gene: -; CDR3 DNA: TGTGCCAGCAGGCACGGGGACGAGCAGTACTTC; CDR3 protein: CASRHGDEQYF
CDR3 length: 13; V gene: TRBV11-2; J gene: TRBJ2-3; clone size: many; D gene: -; CDR3 DNA: TGTGCCAGCGGTGCGGTAGGGAAAGGCAGAAGGTATTTT; CDR3 protein: CASGAVGKGRRYF
CDR3 length: 16; V gene: TRBV28; J gene: TRBJ2-3; clone size: many; D gene: -; CDR3 DNA: TGTGCCAGCAGTTTATGGGCGGGGGCGGAGGTGGATACGCAGTATTTT; CDR3 protein: CASSLWAGAEVDTQYF
CDR3 length: 14; V gene: TRBV12-3/TRBV12-4; J gene: TRBJ2-4; clone size: few; D gene: -; CDR3 DNA: TGTGCCAGCAGTCCAGACAGACTCTTAAACATTCAGTACTTC; CDR3 protein: CASSPDRLLNIQYF
CDR3 length: 14; V gene: TRBV9; J gene: TRBJ1-1; clone size: -; D gene: TRBD1; CDR3 DNA: TGTGCCAGCAGTGACAGGGCCTGGGGGGGTGAAGCTTTCTTT; CDR3 protein: CASSDRAWGGEAFF
CDR3 length: 14; V gene: TRBV12-3/TRBV12-4; J gene: TRBJ2-7; clone size: many; D gene: -; CDR3 DNA: TGTGCCAGCAGTTCTCCCGGGGCCTACTACGAGCAGTACTTC; CDR3 protein: CASSSPGAYYEQYF
CDR3 length: 17; V gene: TRBV7-6; J gene: TRBJ2-2; clone size: -; D gene: -; CDR3 DNA: TGTGCCAGCAGCTCCACGTGGGGAGCCCCGAACACCGGGGAGCTGTTTTTT; CDR3 protein: CASSSTWGAPNTGELFF
CDR3 length: 13; V gene: TRBV29-1; J gene: TRBJ2-7; clone size: few; D gene: -; CDR3 DNA: TGCAGCGTTGAAGAGGACCAAAACTACGAGCAGTACTTC; CDR3 protein: CSVEEDQNYEQYF
CDR3 length: 16; V gene: TRBV11-2; J gene: TRBJ1-1; clone size: many; D gene: TRBD1; CDR3 DNA: TGTGCCAGCAGGAAACCGGGACAGGGGGCGAACACTGAAGCTTTCTTT; CDR3 protein: CASRKPGQGANTEAFF
CDR3 length: 16; V gene: TRBV20-1; J gene: TRBJ2-7; clone size: -; D gene: TRBD2; CDR3 DNA: TGCAGTGCTTCCGGGACTAGCGGGAGGGAGGTGTACGAGCAGTACTTC; CDR3 protein: CSASGTSGREVYEQYF
CDR3 length: 14; V gene: TRBV11-2; J gene: TRBJ2-7; clone size: -; D gene: -; CDR3 DNA: TGTGCCAGCAGCTTATCACAGGGCTCCCACGAGCAGTACTTC; CDR3 protein: CASSLSQGSHEQYF
CDR3 length: 16; V gene: TRBV29-1; J gene: TRBJ2-7; clone size: -; D gene: TRBD2; CDR3 DNA: TGCAGCGTTGAAGATCCTCTAGCGGGAGGCGACTACGAGCAGTACTTC; CDR3 protein: CSVEDPLAGGDYEQYF
CDR3 length: 18; V gene: TRBV28; J gene: TRBJ2-6; clone size: many; D gene: TRBD1; CDR3 DNA: TGTGCCAGCAGTTCCCTATCGGACAGGGGTACTGGGGCCAACGTCCTGACTTTC; CDR3 protein: CASSSLSDRGTGANVLTF
CDR3 length: 14; V gene: TRBV29-1; J gene: TRBJ2-1; clone size: many; D gene: TRBD2; CDR3 DNA: TGCAGCGTTGTGGGACTAGAGCGATACAATGAGCAGTTCTTC; CDR3 protein: CSVVGLERYNEQFF
CDR3 length: 13; V gene: TRBV20-1; J gene: TRBJ1-2; clone size: many; D gene: -; CDR3 DNA: TGCAGTGCTAGTGTCCAGGATGGGTATGGCTACACCTTC; CDR3 protein: CSASVQDGYGYTF
CDR3 length: 15; V gene: TRBV4-1; J gene: TRBJ2-7; clone size: -; D gene: -; CDR3 DNA: TGCGCCAGCAGCCAGGGAACGGGATCCCCCTACGAGCAGTACTTC; CDR3 protein: CASSQGTGSPYEQYF
CDR3 length: 16; V gene: TRBV28; J gene: TRBJ2-5; clone size: many; D gene: TRBD2; CDR3 DNA: TGTGCCAGCAGACTTCCTAGCGGGAGGCCCTATGAGACCCAGTACTTC; CDR3 protein: CASRLPSGRPYETQYF
CDR3 length: 14; V gene: TRBV5-1; J gene: TRBJ2-7; clone size: many; D gene: -; CDR3 DNA: TGCGCCAGCAGCGATCCCTCAGGATCGTACGAGCAGTACTTC; CDR3 protein: CASSDPSGSYEQYF
CDR3 length: 14; V gene: TRBV2; J gene: TRBJ1-4; clone size: many; D gene: -; CDR3 DNA: TGTGCCAGCAGTGAAGCGCTGACAGATGAAAAACTGTTTTTT; CDR3 protein: CASSEALTDEKLFF
CDR3 length: 15; V gene: TRBV2; J gene: TRBJ2-1; clone size: few; D gene: TRBD2; CDR3 DNA: TGTGCCAGCAGCGACACGGGGGGGGCCTACAATGAGCAGTTCTTC; CDR3 protein: CASSDTGGAYNEQFF
CDR3 length: 14; V gene: TRBV19; J gene: TRBJ2-7; clone size: few; D gene: TRBD1; CDR3 DNA: TGTGCCACGGTCGACAGGGGGAACTCCTACGAGCAGTACTTC; CDR3 protein: CATVDRGNSYEQYF
CDR3 length: 15; V gene: TRBV6-1; J gene: TRBJ2-7; clone size: many; D gene: TRBD1; CDR3 DNA: TGTGCCAGCAGTCCTCGCCGGACAGGGTCCTACGAGCAGTACTTC; CDR3 protein: CASSPRRTGSYEQYF
CDR3 length: 15; V gene: TRBV28; J gene: TRBJ2-3; clone size: many; D gene: TRBD1; CDR3 DNA: TGTGCCAGCAAGGGACAGGAATATTACACAGATACGCAGTATTTT; CDR3 protein: CASKGQEYYTDTQYF
CDR3 length: 15; V gene: TRBV7-8; J gene: TRBJ2-1; clone size: few; D gene: -; CDR3 DNA: TGTGCCAGCAGCCGGGGGAGTGTTAGCCGCAATGAGCAGTTCTTC; CDR3 protein: CASSRGSVSRNEQFF
CDR3 length: 15; V gene: TRBV11-2; J gene: TRBJ2-3; clone size: many; D gene: -; CDR3 DNA: TGTGCCAGCAGCTTATTTTCGCAGGGCACAGATACGCAGTATTTT; CDR3 protein: CASSLFSQGTDTQYF
CDR3 length: 16; V gene: TRBV5-8; J gene: TRBJ2-7; clone size: many; D gene: -; CDR3 DNA: TGTGCCAGCAGCTTGATTTTGGGCGGAACAACCTACGAGCAGTACTTC; CDR3 protein: CASSLILGGTTYEQYF
CDR3 length: 16; V gene: TRBV2; J gene: TRBJ2-1; clone size: few; D gene: -; CDR3 DNA: TGTGCCAGCAGTTACCCTGCAGGGGCCGTCTACAATGAGCAGTTCTTC; CDR3 protein: CASSYPAGAVYNEQFF
CDR3 length: 15; V gene: TRBV4-3; J gene: TRBJ1-2; clone size: -; D gene: TRBD1; CDR3 DNA: TGCGCCAGCAGCCACGCGGACAGGGGGTACGACGGCTACACCTTC; CDR3 protein: CASSHADRGYDGYTF
CDR3 length: 15; V gene: TRBV5-1; J gene: TRBJ2-2; clone size: many; D gene: TRBD2; CDR3 DNA: TGCGCCAGCAGCTTGTTCAGCGGGAGCACCGGGGAGCTGTTTTTT; CDR3 protein: CASSLFSGSTGELFF
CDR3 length: 16; V gene: TRBV5-6; J gene: TRBJ1-2; clone size: few; D gene: -; CDR3 DNA: TGTGCCAGCAGCGAGAGTGGGGGGGGTTTAATCTATGGCTACACCTTC; CDR3 protein: CASSESGGGLIYGYTF
CDR3 length: 15; V gene: TRBV2; J gene: TRBJ1-4; clone size: -; D gene: TRBD1; CDR3 DNA: TGTGCCAGCAGTGTCCGGACAGGGCGCGGGGAAAAACTGTTTTTT; CDR3 protein: CASSVRTGRGEKLFF
CDR3 length: 13; V gene: TRBV3-1; J gene: TRBJ1-5; clone size: -; D gene: -; CDR3 DNA: TGTGCCAGCAGCTCCCGCCGGCCCGGGGCCCAGCATTTT; CDR3 protein: CASSSRRPGAQHF
CDR3 length: 17; V gene: TRBV12-3/TRBV12-4; J gene: TRBJ2-1; clone size: few; D gene: TRBD2; CDR3 DNA: TGTGCCAGCAGTTGGGGGACTAGCGGGAGCTCCTACAATGAGCAGTTCTTC; CDR3 protein: CASSWGTSGSSYNEQFF
CDR3 length: 13; V gene: TRBV6-1; J gene: TRBJ2-2; clone size: few; D gene: -; CDR3 DNA: TGTGCCAGCAGTGAAGTTTTCACCGGGGAGCTGTTTTTT; CDR3 protein: CASSEVFTGELFF
CDR3 length: 14; V gene: TRBV4-2; J gene: TRBJ1-1; clone size: few; D gene: -; CDR3 DNA: TGTGCCAGCAGCCAAGATCTCGGCCCACGGGGAGCTTTCTTT; CDR3 protein: CASSQDLGPRGAFF
CDR3 length: 13; V gene: TRBV19; J gene: TRBJ1-1; clone size: many; D gene: -; CDR3 DNA: TGTGCCAGTAGTATGGGCGGGAACACTGAAGCTTTCTTT; CDR3 protein: CASSMGGNTEAFF
CDR3 length: 14; V gene: TRBV28; J gene: TRBJ2-7; clone size: many; D gene: TRBD2; CDR3 DNA: TGTGCCAGCAGTGCCCCGGGACTAGCACACGAGCAGTACTTC; CDR3 protein: CASSAPGLAHEQYF
CDR3 length: 16; V gene: TRBV28; J gene: TRBJ2-3; clone size: many; D gene: TRBD2; CDR3 DNA: TGTGCCAGCAGTTTCTGGGGGGAGGGCAAGACAGATACGCAGTATTTT; CDR3 protein: CASSFWGEGKTDTQYF
CDR3 length: 18; V gene: TRBV7-8; J gene: TRBJ2-1; clone size: many; D gene: TRBD2; CDR3 DNA: TGTGCCAGCAGCTTAGTCCGTCTAGCGGAAAGCTCCTACAATGAGCAGTTCTTC; CDR3 protein: CASSLVRLAESSYNEQFF
CDR3 length: 17; V gene: TRBV24-1; J gene: TRBJ2-3; clone size: few; D gene: TRBD2; CDR3 DNA: TGTGCCACCAGTGATCCCGGACTAGCGGAATACACAGATACGCAGTATTTT; CDR3 protein: CATSDPGLAEYTDTQYF
CDR3 length: 14; V gene: TRBV12-3/TRBV12-4; J gene: TRBJ1-5; clone size: many; D gene: -; CDR3 DNA: TGTGCCAGCAGCCGACGGAGGGGGAATCAGCCCCAGCATTTT; CDR3 protein: CASSRRRGNQPQHF
CDR3 length: 16; V gene: TRBV12-5; J gene: TRBJ1-1; clone size: many; D gene: TRBD1; CDR3 DNA: TGTGCTAGTGGCCGGGACAGGGTGAATGGGAACACTGAAGCTTTCTTT; CDR3 protein: CASGRDRVNGNTEAFF
CDR3 length: 13; V gene: TRBV2; J gene: TRBJ1-2; clone size: few; D gene: -; CDR3 DNA: TGTGCCACCAGTGATTCCAGGGAGCCATTCTACACCTTC; CDR3 protein: CATSDSREPFYTF
CDR3 length: 16; V gene: TRBV6-1; J gene: TRBJ2-7; clone size: -; D gene: TRBD2; CDR3 DNA: TGTGCCAGCAGTGGGGGGTATAGCGGGGGAACCCACGAGCAGTACTTC; CDR3 protein: CASSGGYSGGTHEQYF
CDR3 length: 12; V gene: TRBV27; J gene: TRBJ2-3; clone size: many; D gene: -; CDR3 DNA: TGTGCCAGCAGTTTCCCGGGAGATACGCAGTATTTT; CDR3 protein: CASSFPGDTQYF